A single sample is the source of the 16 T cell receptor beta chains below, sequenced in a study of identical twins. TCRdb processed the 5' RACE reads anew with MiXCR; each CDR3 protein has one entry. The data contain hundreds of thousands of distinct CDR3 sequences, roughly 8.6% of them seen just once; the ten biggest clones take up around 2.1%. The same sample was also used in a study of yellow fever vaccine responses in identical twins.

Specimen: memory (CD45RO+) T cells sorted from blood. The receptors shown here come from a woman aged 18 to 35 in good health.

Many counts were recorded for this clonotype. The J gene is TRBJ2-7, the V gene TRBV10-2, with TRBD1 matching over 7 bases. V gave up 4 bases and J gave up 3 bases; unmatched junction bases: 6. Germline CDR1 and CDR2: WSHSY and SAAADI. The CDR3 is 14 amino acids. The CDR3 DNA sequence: TGCGCCAGCAGTGCAAGGACAGGCCTCTACGAGCAGTACTTC. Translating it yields CASSARTGLYEQYF.

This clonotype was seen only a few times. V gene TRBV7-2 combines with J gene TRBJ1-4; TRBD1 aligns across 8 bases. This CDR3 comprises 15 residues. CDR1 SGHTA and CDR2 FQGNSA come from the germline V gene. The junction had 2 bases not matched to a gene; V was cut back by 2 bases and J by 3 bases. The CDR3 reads CASSLRQGPNEKLFF. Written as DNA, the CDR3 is TGTGCCAGCAGCTTACGACAGGGGCCTAATGAAAAACTGTTTTTT.

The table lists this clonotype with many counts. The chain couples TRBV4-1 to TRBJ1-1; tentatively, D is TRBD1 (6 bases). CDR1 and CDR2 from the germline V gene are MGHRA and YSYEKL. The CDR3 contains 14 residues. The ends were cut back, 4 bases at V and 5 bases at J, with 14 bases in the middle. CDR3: CASSPRGAGTEAFF. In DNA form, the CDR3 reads TGCGCCAGCAGCCCCAGGGGCGCAGGGACTGAAGCTTTCTTT.

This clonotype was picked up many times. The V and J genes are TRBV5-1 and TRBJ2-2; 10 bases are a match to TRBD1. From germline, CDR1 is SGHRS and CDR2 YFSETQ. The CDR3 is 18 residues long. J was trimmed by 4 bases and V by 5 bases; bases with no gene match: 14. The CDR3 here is CASRRGTGAPTSTGELFF. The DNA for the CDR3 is TGCGCCAGCAGACGCGGGACAGGGGCCCCAACATCCACCGGGGAGCTGTTTTTT.

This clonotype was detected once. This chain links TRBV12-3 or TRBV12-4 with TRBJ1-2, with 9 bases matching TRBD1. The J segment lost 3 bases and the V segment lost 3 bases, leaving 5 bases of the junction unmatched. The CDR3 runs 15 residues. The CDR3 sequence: CASSLTGTGHYGYTF. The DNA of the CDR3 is TGTGCCAGCAGTTTGACCGGGACAGGGCACTATGGCTACACCTTC.

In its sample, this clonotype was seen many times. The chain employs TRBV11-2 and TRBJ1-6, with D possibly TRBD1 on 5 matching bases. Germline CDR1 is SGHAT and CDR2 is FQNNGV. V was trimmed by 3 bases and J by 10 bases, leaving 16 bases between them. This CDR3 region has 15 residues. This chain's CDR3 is CASSFKAGKESPLHF. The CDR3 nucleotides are TGTGCCAGCAGCTTTAAGGCAGGGAAAGAGTCACCCCTCCACTTT. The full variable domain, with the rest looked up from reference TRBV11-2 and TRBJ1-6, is EAGVAQSPRYKIIEKRQSVAFWCNPISGHATLYWYQQILGQGPKLLIQFQNNGVVDDSQLPKDRFSAERLKGVDSTLKIQPAKLEDSAVYLCASSFKAGKESPLHFGNGTRLTVT.

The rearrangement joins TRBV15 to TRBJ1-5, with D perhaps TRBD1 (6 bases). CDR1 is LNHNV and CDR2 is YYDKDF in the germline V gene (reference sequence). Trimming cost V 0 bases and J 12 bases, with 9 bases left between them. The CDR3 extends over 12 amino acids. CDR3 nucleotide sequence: TGTGCCACCAGCAGAGAGGACAGCATCCAGCATTTT. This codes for CATSREDSIQHF.

The CDR3 DNA follows: TGTGCCACCTCCGGGACAGGGGGATTCGAGCAGTACTTC. It is translated as CATSGTGGFEQYF. The chain carries TRBV10-3 and TRBJ2-7; TRBD1 matches 11 bases. In germline, CDR1 is ENHRY, CDR2 SYGVKD. V lost 10 bases and J lost 6; bases outside the gene matches: 8. This CDR3 region has 13 residues.

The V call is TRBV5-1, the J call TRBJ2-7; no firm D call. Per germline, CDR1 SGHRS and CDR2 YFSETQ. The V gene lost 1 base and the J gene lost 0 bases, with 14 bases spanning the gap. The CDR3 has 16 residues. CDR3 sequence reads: CASSLTPGYSSYEQYF. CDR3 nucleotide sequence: TGCGCCAGCAGCTTGACCCCAGGATACAGCTCCTACGAGCAGTACTTC.

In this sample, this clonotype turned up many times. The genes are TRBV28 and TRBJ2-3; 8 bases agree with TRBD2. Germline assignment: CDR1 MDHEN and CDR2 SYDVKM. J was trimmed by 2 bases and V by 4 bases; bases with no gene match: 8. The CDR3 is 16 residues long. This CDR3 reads CASSSRSSGNTDTQYF. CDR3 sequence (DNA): TGTGCCAGCAGTTCCCGGAGTAGCGGGAACACAGATACGCAGTATTTT.

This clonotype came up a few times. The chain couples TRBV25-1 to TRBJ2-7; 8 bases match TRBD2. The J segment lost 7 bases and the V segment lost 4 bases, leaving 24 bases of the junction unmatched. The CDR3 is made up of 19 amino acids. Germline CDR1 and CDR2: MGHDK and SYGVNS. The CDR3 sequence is CASSVNREEFGGRSEEQYF. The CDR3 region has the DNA TGTGCCAGCAGTGTGAACAGAGAAGAATTCGGCGGGAGGTCAGAGGAGCAGTACTTC.

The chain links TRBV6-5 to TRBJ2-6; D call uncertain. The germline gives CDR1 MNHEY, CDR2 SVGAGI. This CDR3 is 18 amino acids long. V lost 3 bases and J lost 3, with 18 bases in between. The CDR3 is CASSYGPSPGYGANVLTF. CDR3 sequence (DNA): TGTGCCAGCAGTTATGGTCCAAGCCCAGGATATGGGGCCAACGTCCTGACTTTC.

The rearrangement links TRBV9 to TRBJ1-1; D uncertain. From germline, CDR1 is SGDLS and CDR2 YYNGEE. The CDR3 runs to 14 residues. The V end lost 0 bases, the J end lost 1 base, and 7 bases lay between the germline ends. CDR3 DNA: TGTGCCAGCAGCGTAGCTATAGAGAACACTGAAGCTTTCTTT. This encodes CASSVAIENTEAFF.

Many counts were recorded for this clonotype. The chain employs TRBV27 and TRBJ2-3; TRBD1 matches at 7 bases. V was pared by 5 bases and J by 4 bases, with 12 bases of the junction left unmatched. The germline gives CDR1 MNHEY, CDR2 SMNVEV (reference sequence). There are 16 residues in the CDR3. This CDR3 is CASSERQGVRADTQYF. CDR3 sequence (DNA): TGTGCCAGCAGTGAAAGACAGGGCGTCCGGGCAGATACGCAGTATTTT.

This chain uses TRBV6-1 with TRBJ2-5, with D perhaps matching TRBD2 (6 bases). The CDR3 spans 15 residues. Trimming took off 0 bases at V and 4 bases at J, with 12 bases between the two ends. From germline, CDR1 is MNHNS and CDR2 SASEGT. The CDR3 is CASSEAAGSSETQYF. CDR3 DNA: TGTGCCAGCAGTGAAGCAGCGGGTAGCTCAGAGACCCAGTACTTC.

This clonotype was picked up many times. The CDR3 spells CASSFILGEQFF. CDR3 coding DNA: TGTGCCAGCAGCTTCATTTTGGGTGAGCAGTTCTTC. The rearrangement links TRBV7-2 to TRBJ2-1; D unclear. CDR1 and CDR2 (germline): SGHTA, FQGNSA. Trimming took 3 bases from V and 9 from J, leaving 9 bases between them. The CDR3 has 12 residues.